The 18 T cell receptor beta chains listed next were all sequenced from one sample in a study of PD-1 blockade in classical Hodgkin lymphoma. Brentuximab vedotin exposure varied, and every patient relapsed after autologous stem cell transplantation. The table came from immunoSEQ multiplex PCR; TCRdb's copy has only in-frame clones and leaves some out. The sample yields some 23,000 clones, roughly two thirds seen once. Sequences were derived from peripheral blood mononuclear cells (PBMCs), sampled at baseline. These receptors all come from a human donor with classical Hodgkin lymphoma.

J is TRBJ1-1 and V is TRBV2; possible D gene TRBD1, 5 bases. Trimming removed 4 bases from V and 0 bases from J, with 12 bases in between. The CDR3 runs 15 residues. The germline CDR1 and CDR2 sequences are SNHLY and FYNNEI. Written as DNA, the CDR3 is TGTGCCAGCAGTGGGTCAGCGGGACTGAACACTGAAGCTTTCTTT. This sequence encodes CASSGSAGLNTEAFF.

The V and J genes are TRBV5-6 and TRBJ1-2, with a weak D call TRBD1 (5 bases). Trimming left V 2 bases short and J 0 bases short, with 11 bases between. The V gene's germline CDR1 is SGHDT and CDR2 YYEEEE. The CDR3 has 15 residues. CDR3 bases: TGTGCCAGCAGCTTTCGTGACAGAACTAACTATGGCTACACCTTC. Translating gives CASSFRDRTNYGYTF. The full variable domain, its missing parts supplied by reference TRBV5-6 and TRBJ1-2, is DAGVTQSPTHLIKTRGQQVTLRCSPKSGHDTVSWYQQALGQGPQFIFQYYEEEERQRGNFPDRFSGHQFPNYSSELNVNALLLGDSALYLCASSFRDRTNYGYTFGSGTRLTVV.

This rearrangement joins TRBV5-4 to TRBJ2-3; D unclear. The CDR3 runs 15 residues. Germline V gene data show CDR1 as SGHNT and CDR2 as YYREEE (reference sequence). Trimming shortened V by 4 bases and J by 2 bases, and 14 bases separated the two germline ends. The CDR3 DNA is TGTGCCAGCAGCACCTCCCCAGGCGACACAGATACGCAGTATTTT. Translating gives CASSTSPGDTDTQYF.

The J gene is TRBJ2-3, the V gene TRBV29-1; 7 bases agree with TRBD2. The junction had 7 bases not matched to a gene; V was cut back by 4 bases and J by 3 bases. The germline V gene encodes CDR1 SQVTM and CDR2 ANQGSEA. The CDR3 totals 14 residues. The CDR3 nucleotides are TGCAGCGTTGGGCCTGGGGGGGTTACAGATACGCAGTATTTT. Translating it yields CSVGPGGVTDTQYF.

This clone was seen a handful of times. The CDR3 spells CASSRIRDPPGNTIYF. CDR3 coding DNA: TGTGCCAGCAGCAGGATCAGGGATCCCCCTGGAAACACCATATATTTT. The rearrangement joins TRBV5-5 to TRBJ1-3; possible D gene TRBD1, 5 bases. V dropped 4 bases and J dropped 2 bases, with 16 bases sitting between them. Germline V gene sequence: CDR1 SGHKS, CDR2 YYEKEE (reference sequence). This CDR3 has 16 amino acids.

The chain couples TRBV19 to TRBJ2-2; D is unresolved. Between the trimmed V and J ends, which lost 5 bases and 6 bases, there was a span of 7 bases. The germline CDR1 and CDR2 sequences are LNHDA and SQIVND (reference sequence). The CDR3 loop spans 12 amino acids. This CDR3 is CASSLLAGELFF. CDR3 bases: TGTGCCAGTAGTCTCCTCGCCGGGGAGCTGTTTTTT.

The chain uses TRBV19 and TRBJ1-4; TRBD1 matches 7 bases. The CDR3 consists of 15 residues. CDR1 and CDR2 from the germline V gene are LNHDA and SQIVND (reference sequence). The V and J ends lost 3 bases and 4 bases, in that order; junction bases with no gene match: 5. DNA of the CDR3: TGTGCCAGTAGTATCGGACAGGCGGATAATGAAAAACTGTTTTTT. Residues: CASSIGQADNEKLFF. The variable domain in full, completed from reference TRBV19 and TRBJ1-4, reads DGGITQSPKYLFRKEGQNVTLSCEQNLNHDAMYWYRQDPGQGLRLIYYSQIVNDFQKGDIAEGYSVSREKKESFPLTVTSAQKNPTAFYLCASSIGQADNEKLFFGSGTQLSVL.

The chain recombines TRBV19 with TRBJ1-5; D remains ambiguous. The germline CDR1 and CDR2 sequences are LNHDA and SQIVND (reference sequence). There are 12 residues in the CDR3. V was trimmed by 3 bases and J by 9 bases, leaving 9 bases between them. The CDR3 region is CASSMVGRPQHF. As DNA, the CDR3 is TGTGCCAGTAGTATGGTAGGGAGGCCCCAGCATTTT.

Within the sample, this clone is medium-sized. The chain uses TRBV18 and TRBJ2-7, with TRBD2 matching 7 bases. Per the germline V gene, CDR1 is KGHSH and CDR2 is LQKENI. The CDR3 sequence is 13 residues long. V gave up 6 bases and J gave up 4 bases; unmatched junction bases: 6. The CDR3 DNA sequence: TGTGCCAGCTCGTTCACGGGGGGATACGAGCAGTACGTC. Encoded protein: CASSFTGGYEQYV.

A few counts support this clone. J is TRBJ1-5 and V is TRBV27; 11 bases match TRBD1. The germline V gene has CDR1 MNHEY and CDR2 SMNVEV (reference sequence). This CDR3 comprises 14 residues. Losses at the gene ends were 8 bases for V and 5 bases for J; bases not matched to a gene: 5. This chain's CDR3 is CASPGTGGDQPQHF. The CDR3 region has the DNA TGTGCCAGCCCGGGGACAGGGGGGGATCAGCCCCAGCATTTT.

This clone was seen more than once but under ten times. V usage is TRBV5-1 and J usage is TRBJ2-1; D uncertain. This CDR3 comprises 13 residues. V was cut by 0 bases and J by 4 bases, with 5 bases left in between. Germline assignment: CDR1 SGHRS and CDR2 YFSETQ. CDR3: CASSLGPYNEQFF. Written as DNA, the CDR3 is TGCGCCAGCAGCTTGGGACCGTACAATGAGCAGTTCTTC. Full variable domain (outside the CDR3, taken from reference TRBV5-1 and TRBJ2-1): KAGVTQTPRYLIKTRGQQVTLSCSPISGHRSVSWYQQTPGQGLQFLFEYFSETQRNKGNFPGRFSGRQFSNSRSEMNVSTLELGDSALYLCASSLGPYNEQFFGPGTRLTVL.

The V and J genes are TRBV5-1 and TRBJ2-1; 13 positions match TRBD2. The CDR3 loop spans 15 amino acids. V gave up 3 bases and J gave up 6 bases; unmatched junction bases: 3. The germline gives CDR1 SGHRS, CDR2 YFSETQ. CDR3 protein: CASSSGLAGINEQFF. The DNA for the CDR3 is TGCGCCAGCAGCTCGGGACTAGCGGGAATCAATGAGCAGTTCTTC.

This chain uses TRBV19 with TRBJ1-2; D is unclear. The CDR3 is 10 residues long. Germline loops: CDR1 LNHDA, CDR2 SQIVND (reference sequence). V was shortened by 5 bases and J by 4 bases, with 2 bases between the two germline ends. The CDR3 region is CASSRYGYTF. The CDR3 coding sequence is TGTGCCAGTAGTCGCTATGGCTACACCTTC.

The chain combines TRBV4-3 with TRBJ2-3; 10 bases align to TRBD1. The germline gives CDR1 LGHNA, CDR2 YSLEER. The V gene end was trimmed by 0 bases and the J gene end by 4 bases; junction bases not matched to a gene: 7. The CDR3 is 17 residues long. CDR3 DNA sequence: TGCGCCAGCAGCCAAGATCGCGGGACAGGGGTTCCAGATACGCAGTATTTT. Translation: CASSQDRGTGVPDTQYF.

The V call is TRBV4-1, the J call TRBJ1-3; D is undetermined. Trimming pared 0 bases from V and 2 bases from J, leaving 5 bases between. The CDR3 covers 14 residues. CDR1 is MGHRA, CDR2 YSYEKL, per germline. CDR3 in amino acids: CASSQDQPGNTIYF. DNA of the CDR3: TGCGCCAGCAGCCAAGATCAGCCTGGAAACACCATATATTTT.

The chain carries TRBV6-1 and TRBJ2-7, with D perhaps TRBD1 (6 bases). The V gene's germline CDR1 is MNHNS and CDR2 SASEGT. The V and J ends lost 10 bases and 3 bases respectively, with 7 bases between them. The CDR3 loop spans 10 amino acids. CDR3 coding DNA: TGTGCCATCAGGGGCTACGAGCAGTACTTC. This translates into CAIRGYEQYF.

The genes are TRBV7-6 and TRBJ2-3, with 11 bases identical to TRBD2. The CDR3 consists of 16 residues. After removal of 7 bases from V and 1 base from J, the junction contained 7 bases not matched to a gene. The germline V gene has CDR1 SGHVS and CDR2 FNYEAQ. CDR3 DNA sequence: TGTGCCAGCACCCTCGGGACTAGCGGTCGCACAGATACGCAGTATTTT. It yields the protein CASTLGTSGRTDTQYF.

The rearrangement uses TRBV10-1 and TRBJ2-5, with TRBD1 identical over 7 bases. V gave up 5 bases and J gave up 7 bases; unmatched junction bases: 7. CDR1 and CDR2 from the germline V gene are WNHNN and SYGVQD (reference sequence). The CDR3 covers 13 residues. This CDR3 is CASSPAPGGTQYF. The CDR3 bases are TGCGCCAGCAGTCCCGCCCCAGGGGGGACCCAGTACTTC.